Shown below are 11 T cell receptor beta chains from a single sample sequenced in a study of graft-versus-host responses after intestinal transplantation. The antigens of these receptors remain unknown. The protocol was immunoSEQ multiplex PCR, while the TCRdb copy is restricted to in-frame clones and leaves out a portion. In the table there are tens of thousands of clones, approximately 91% of which are singletons. The sequencing here drew on unstimulated CD8+ T cells sorted from spleen or lymph node cells, taken before transplant. These receptors all stem from a human donor who was the organ donor for an intestinal transplant.

This clone turned up a few times. The V call is TRBV11-2, the J call TRBJ2-3, with a tentative D call TRBD2 (5 bases). This CDR3 comprises 16 residues. Trimming pared 10 bases from V and 1 base from J, leaving 21 bases between. CDR1 and CDR2 from the germline V gene are SGHAT and FQNNGV. In DNA form, the CDR3 reads TGTGCCACCGCCGCAGCAGTGGACTGGCGCACAGATACGCAGTATTTT. It encodes CATAAAVDWRTDTQYF.

The V call is TRBV5-4, the J call TRBJ2-3; 8 nucleotides line up with TRBD2. With 0 bases clipped from V and 3 bases from J, the junction kept 3 bases outside the gene matches. CDR1 is SGHNT and CDR2 is YYREEE in the germline V gene (reference sequence). The CDR3 loop spans 15 amino acids. CDR3: CASSLEREMTDTQYF. CDR3 bases: TGTGCCAGCAGCTTGGAGCGGGAGATGACAGATACGCAGTATTTT.

This sequence joins TRBV5-1 and TRBJ2-7, with 8 bases lining up with TRBD2. The CDR3 covers 14 residues. Germline V gene data show CDR1 as SGHRS and CDR2 as YFSETQ. J lost 3 bases, V lost 2 bases, and 4 bases had no gene match. In DNA, the CDR3 is TGCGCCAGCAGCTTCCTCGCGGGAGGCTACGAGCAGTACTTC. This codes for CASSFLAGGYEQYF.

This clone was found a few times. V usage is TRBV9 and J usage is TRBJ2-2, with D uncertain. Trimming took off 0 bases at V and 6 bases at J, with 6 bases between the two ends. There are 13 residues in the CDR3. Germline CDR1 SGDLS, CDR2 YYNGEE. The CDR3 here is CASSVGSPGELFF. The DNA for the CDR3 is TGTGCCAGCAGCGTAGGTAGTCCCGGGGAGCTGTTTTTT.

This rearrangement joins TRBV29-1 to TRBJ1-2, with D tentatively TRBD1 (5 bases). In germline, CDR1 is SQVTM, CDR2 ANQGSEA. The CDR3 has 12 amino acids. Trimming took 7 bases from V and 4 from J, leaving 13 bases between them. The CDR3 bases are TGCAGCGCTGGGGGGGTCCCCTATGGCTACACCTTC. This sequence encodes CSAGGVPYGYTF.

As for this clone: Other DNA sequences in the same sample also yield this CDR3. The gene calls are TRBV29-1 and TRBJ1-2, with a possible D match to TRBD1 (6 bases). Germline V CDR1 and CDR2: SQVTM, ANQGSEA. The CDR3 extends over 13 amino acids. Trimming cost V 3 bases and J 3 bases, with 11 bases left between them. CDR3 DNA: TGCAGCGTTGAGGACAGAACGGACTATGGCTACACCTTC. It codes for CSVEDRTDYGYTF.

The gene calls are TRBV5-6 and TRBJ2-1; 7 bases match TRBD2. The ends lost 4 bases at V and 4 bases at J; junction bases unmatched: 14. This CDR3 has 17 amino acids. Germline V gene data show CDR1 as SGHDT and CDR2 as YYEEEE. The CDR3 DNA reads TGTGCCAGCAGCCGCGGCATGGCGGGAGAGGTTTACAATGAGCAGTTCTTC. Its translation: CASSRGMAGEVYNEQFF.

The chain couples TRBV6-1 to TRBJ2-5, with TRBD2 identical over 8 bases. CDR1 is MNHNS, CDR2 SASEGT, per germline. The CDR3 runs 15 residues. Trimming cost V 1 base and J 2 bases; bases outside gene matches: 3. The CDR3 bases are TGTGCCAGCAGTGAAGACCCGGGGGGGCAAGAGACCCAGTACTTC. Its protein product is CASSEDPGGQETQYF.

CDR3: CASSTPPGQGNTIYF. The CDR3 DNA reads as TGTGCCAGCAGTACTCCCCCGGGACAGGGAAACACCATATATTTT. This sequence joins TRBV28 and TRBJ1-3; 7 positions match TRBD1. CDR3 length: 15 amino acids. Germline CDR1 and CDR2: MDHEN and SYDVKM. After removal of 5 bases from V and 4 bases from J, the junction contained 8 bases not matched to a gene.

The J gene is TRBJ1-1, the V gene TRBV19; D is perhaps TRBD1 (5 bases). Germline CDR1 and CDR2: LNHDA and SQIVND (reference sequence). V was trimmed by 3 bases and J by 0 bases, leaving 11 bases between them. This CDR3 has 15 amino acids. CDR3 in amino acids: CASSIGGDMNTEAFF. In DNA form, the CDR3 reads TGTGCCAGTAGTATCGGGGGAGACATGAACACTGAAGCTTTCTTT.

The chain has TRBV2 and TRBJ1-5; 7 nucleotides agree with TRBD1. This CDR3 has 12 amino acids. Germline assignment: CDR1 SNHLY and CDR2 FYNNEI. After removal of 6 bases from V and 7 bases from J, the junction contained 3 bases not matched to a gene. DNA of the CDR3: TGTGCCAGCAGGGCAGGGGGGCAGCCCCAGCATTTT. Translated, it gives CASRAGGQPQHF.